These T cell receptor beta chains were read from a single sample in a study of T cells after yellow fever vaccination. MiXCR, run by TCRdb on the 5' RACE reads, gives a single entry per CDR3 protein. The sample has hundreds of thousands of distinct CDR3 sequences, roughly 12% seen once. The sample consisted of PBMCs, taken on the day of the yellow fever booster vaccination. The receptors shown here come from a man aged 25-40 years who received the YFV17D yellow fever vaccine. The CDR3 runs from the conserved cysteine through the conserved F or W. A D gene is named only where the DNA matches it firmly. Only part of the rows carry a size: once, few, many, or a class if the clone is expanded.

TRBJ2-1 TRBV3-1 few - CASSQQPVANEQFF TGTGCCAGCAGCCAACAACCCGTAGCCAATGAGCAGTTCTTC
TRBJ1-1 TRBV5-1 - - CASSDVTGNTEAFF TGCGCCAGCAGCGATGTGACAGGCAACACTGAAGCTTTCTTT
TRBJ1-2 TRBV4-2 - - CASSQNPGVGASGGYTF TGTGCCAGCAGCCAAAACCCGGGGGTGGGGGCTTCCGGTGGCTACACCTTC
TRBJ2-5 TRBV7-9 - TRBD2 CASSLVGGSSETQYF TGTGCCAGCAGCTTAGTGGGCGGGAGCTCTGAGACCCAGTACTTC
TRBJ1-1 TRBV20-1 - - CSRKGVSPEAFF TGCAGCCGAAAGGGGGTTTCTCCTGAAGCTTTCTTT
TRBJ1-1 TRBV6-1 few - CASSSRDTRETEAFF TGTGCCAGCAGTAGCCGGGACACGAGGGAGACTGAAGCTTTCTTT
TRBJ2-4 TRBV7-2 few - CASSLGTGKGKNIQYF TGTGCCAGCAGCTTAGGTACAGGCAAAGGCAAAAACATTCAGTACTTC
TRBJ1-3 TRBV28 few TRBD1 CASRTGGFGNTIYF TGTGCCAGCAGAACAGGGGGCTTTGGAAACACCATATATTTT
TRBJ1-6 TRBV7-2 - TRBD1 CASSLAGQRSSYNSPLHF TGTGCCAGCAGCTTAGCGGGACAGAGAAGCTCCTATAATTCACCCCTCCACTTT
TRBJ1-1 TRBV20-1 - - CSAIKGANTEAFF TGCAGTGCTATAAAGGGCGCGAACACTGAAGCTTTCTTT
TRBJ2-1 TRBV5-1 many TRBD1 CASSSRTGGEQFF TGCGCCAGCAGCTCCCGGACAGGGGGTGAGCAGTTCTTC
TRBJ2-7 TRBV24-1 many - CATSQTGTSSYEQYF TGTGCCACCAGTCAAACAGGGACGAGCTCCTACGAGCAGTACTTC
TRBJ1-5 TRBV2 - - CASSPVVQPQHF TGTGCCAGCAGTCCGGTGGTTCAGCCCCAGCATTTT
TRBJ2-7 TRBV6-5 many TRBD2 CASSHWTSGDYEQYF TGTGCCAGCAGTCACTGGACTAGCGGCGACTACGAGCAGTACTTC
TRBJ2-2 TRBV7-8 many TRBD2 CASSLVSGGNTGELFF TGTGCCAGCAGCTTAGTTAGCGGGGGCAACACCGGGGAGCTGTTTTTT
TRBJ2-5 TRBV10-3 - - CAISEGTQETQYF TGTGCCATCAGTGAGGGAACGCAAGAGACCCAGTACTTC
TRBJ1-1 TRBV7-2 - TRBD1 CASSSTGGLTEAFF TGTGCCAGCAGTAGTACAGGGGGCTTAACTGAAGCTTTCTTT
TRBJ2-5 TRBV29-1 many TRBD2 CSVEDLLAGDGETQYF TGCAGCGTTGAAGATCTTCTAGCGGGAGATGGTGAGACCCAGTACTTC
TRBJ2-5 TRBV29-1 few - CSVGGEGETQYF TGCAGCGTTGGAGGAGAAGGGGAGACCCAGTACTTC
TRBJ2-1 TRBV11-2 few - CASRSWGGSYNEQFF TGTGCCAGCAGGAGCTGGGGCGGAAGTTACAATGAGCAGTTCTTC
TRBJ2-7 TRBV7-2 - TRBD2 CASASGRESWEQYF TGTGCCAGCGCCTCAGGGCGGGAGTCGTGGGAGCAGTACTTC
TRBJ1-1 TRBV5-1 many - CASSSRTVNTEAFF TGCGCCAGCAGCTCGCGGACAGTTAACACTGAAGCTTTCTTT
TRBJ2-7 TRBV13 few TRBD2 CASSSRIGSGSYEQYF TGTGCCAGCAGCTCACGGATTGGTAGCGGGAGCTACGAGCAGTACTTC
TRBJ2-1 TRBV7-9 few TRBD2 CASGGRNDNEQFF TGTGCCAGCGGCGGGAGGAATGACAATGAGCAGTTCTTC
TRBJ1-1 TRBV11-2 many TRBD1 CASSMGQKNTEAFF TGTGCCAGCAGCATGGGACAGAAGAACACTGAAGCTTTCTTT
TRBJ2-3 TRBV7-9 - - CASSLAQGGRTDTQYF TGTGCCAGCAGCTTAGCGCAGGGGGGAAGAACAGATACGCAGTATTTT
TRBJ1-3 TRBV20-1 - - CSARDRTAGNTIYF TGCAGTGCTAGGGACCGGACAGCTGGAAACACCATATATTTT
TRBJ1-4 TRBV28 few TRBD1 CASHYRGKLFF TGTGCCAGCCATTACAGGGGAAAACTGTTTTTT
TRBJ2-1 TRBV7-2 few - CASSLEGRNVNEQFF TGTGCCAGCAGCTTAGAAGGCCGGAATGTCAATGAGCAGTTCTTC
TRBJ2-2 TRBV6-5 few - CASSYSSGGANTGELFF TGTGCCAGCAGTTACTCGTCGGGGGGCGCGAACACCGGGGAGCTGTTTTTT
TRBJ2-1 TRBV9 - TRBD2 CASSSRGGLISNEQFF TGTGCCAGCAGCTCCCGCGGGGGACTAATTTCCAATGAGCAGTTCTTC
TRBJ2-2 TRBV10-3 - TRBD1 CAISETGTGNTGELFF TGTGCCATCAGTGAGACCGGGACAGGGAACACCGGGGAGCTGTTTTTT
TRBJ2-7 TRBV5-1 many - CASSLEGGMAHEQYF TGCGCCAGCAGCTTGGAGGGCGGGATGGCCCACGAGCAGTACTTC
TRBJ2-1 TRBV10-3 few - CAISRGDGKIGNEQFF TGTGCCATCAGTAGGGGGGACGGGAAAATTGGCAATGAGCAGTTCTTC
TRBJ2-7 TRBV10-2 - TRBD1 CASSVGTGDYKQYF TGCGCCAGCAGTGTAGGGACAGGAGATTACAAGCAGTACTTC
TRBJ2-7 TRBV12-3/TRBV12-4 - TRBD2 CASGFSGSHPNEQYF TGTGCCAGCGGCTTTAGCGGGAGCCACCCTAACGAGCAGTACTTC
TRBJ2-7 TRBV20-1 - - CSAPLGREPYEQYF TGCAGTGCCCCCTTGGGGCGGGAACCCTACGAGCAGTACTTC
TRBJ1-2 TRBV29-1 - TRBD1 CSVGQGAGGYTF TGCAGCGTGGGACAGGGGGCGGGAGGCTACACCTTC
TRBJ2-7 TRBV6-5 many - CASSYSDPSYEQYF TGTGCCAGCAGTTACTCGGACCCATCCTACGAGCAGTACTTC
TRBJ1-1 TRBV7-2 - TRBD1 CASSSTGLSTEAFF TGTGCCAGCAGCTCGACAGGGCTTAGCACTGAAGCTTTCTTT
TRBJ2-7 TRBV24-1 few - CATSDGGLPSYEQYF TGTGCCACCAGTGATGGTGGACTGCCGAGTTACGAGCAGTACTTC
TRBJ1-3 TRBV11-1 - TRBD1 CASSPTRTGATSGNTIYF TGTGCCAGCAGCCCCACCCGGACAGGGGCGACCTCTGGAAACACCATATATTTT
TRBJ2-1 TRBV24-1 few TRBD1 CATSDQKPQGYNEQFF TGTGCCACCAGTGACCAAAAGCCACAGGGGTACAATGAGCAGTTCTTC
TRBJ2-1 TRBV29-1 - - CSVAISYNEQFF TGCAGCGTTGCTATCTCCTACAATGAGCAGTTCTTC
TRBJ2-7 TRBV5-1 few - CASSFGYGYEQYF TGCGCCAGCAGCTTCGGCTACGGGTACGAGCAGTACTTC
TRBJ2-7 TRBV27 few TRBD1 CASSGQGIGEQYF TGTGCCAGCTCGGGACAGGGGATAGGGGAGCAGTACTTC
TRBJ2-5 TRBV5-4 few TRBD2 CASSLGTSGSGETQYF TGTGCCAGCAGTTTGGGGACTAGCGGGAGTGGTGAGACCCAGTACTTC
TRBJ2-2 TRBV9 - - CASSPTRTNTGELFF TGTGCCAGCTCCCCAACCCGGACTAACACCGGGGAGCTGTTTTTT
TRBJ2-5 TRBV20-1 few - CSAQRPGLQETQYF TGCAGTGCTCAACGACCTGGGTTGCAAGAGACCCAGTACTTC
TRBJ2-1 TRBV5-6 - TRBD2 CASSWGLAGVVEQFF TGTGCCAGCAGCTGGGGACTAGCGGGAGTGGTTGAGCAGTTCTTC
TRBJ2-1 TRBV20-1 few - CSASEGSTPYNEQFF TGCAGTGCTAGTGAGGGATCCACCCCCTACAATGAGCAGTTCTTC
TRBJ2-3 TRBV20-1 - - CSAGHRTDTQYF TGCAGTGCTGGACACCGCACAGATACGCAGTATTTT
TRBJ2-3 TRBV9 many - CASSVAGDTQYF TGTGCCAGCAGCGTAGCAGGAGATACGCAGTATTTT
TRBJ2-1 TRBV6-5 many - CASRTSNEQFF TGTGCCAGCAGGACCTCTAATGAGCAGTTCTTC